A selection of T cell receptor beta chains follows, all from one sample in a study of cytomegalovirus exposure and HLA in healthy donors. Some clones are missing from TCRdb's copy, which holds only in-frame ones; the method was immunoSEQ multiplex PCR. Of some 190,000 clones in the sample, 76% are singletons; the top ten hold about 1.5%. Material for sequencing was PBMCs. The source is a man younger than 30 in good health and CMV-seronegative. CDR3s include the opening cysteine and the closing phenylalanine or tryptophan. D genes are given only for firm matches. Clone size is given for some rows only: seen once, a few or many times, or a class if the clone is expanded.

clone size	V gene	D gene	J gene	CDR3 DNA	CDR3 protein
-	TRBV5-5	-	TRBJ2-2	TGTGCCAGCAGCTTTGACTTATCCCGAGGTACCGGGGAGCTGTTTTTT	CASSFDLSRGTGELFF
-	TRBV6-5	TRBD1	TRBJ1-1	TGTGCCAGCAGCCCCGGGACAGGGTGGACTGAAGCTTTCTTT	CASSPGTGWTEAFF
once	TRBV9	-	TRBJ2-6	TGTGCCAGCAGCGTGAGTGTCTCTGGGGCCAACGTCCTGACTTTC	CASSVSVSGANVLTF
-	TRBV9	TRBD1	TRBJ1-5	TGTGCCAGCAGCTACGGACAGGGCAATCAGCCCCAGCATTTT	CASSYGQGNQPQHF
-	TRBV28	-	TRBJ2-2	TGTGCCAGCAGCCGCGGCAGGGCAGGGACCGGGGAGCTGTTTTTT	CASSRGRAGTGELFF
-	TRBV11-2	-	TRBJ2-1	TGTGCCAGCAGCTTAGAACGACAGTTAACCTACAATGAGCAGTTCTTC	CASSLERQLTYNEQFF
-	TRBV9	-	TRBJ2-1	TGTGCCAGCAGCGTAGGACTAAACAATGAGCAGTTCTTC	CASSVGLNNEQFF
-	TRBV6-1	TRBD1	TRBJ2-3	TGTGCCAGCAGTTCAGGGACAGCAGATACGCAGTATTTT	CASSSGTADTQYF
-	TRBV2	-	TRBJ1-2	TGTGCCAGCAGTGAAAGCGGCAGAGCTAACTATGGCTACACCTTC	CASSESGRANYGYTF
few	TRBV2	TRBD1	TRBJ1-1	TGTGCCAGCACCCTGGACAGGAGGAACACTGAAGCTTTCTTT	CASTLDRRNTEAFF
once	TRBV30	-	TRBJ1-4	TGTGCCTGGAGTGTCCAGCGTAATGAAAAACTGTTTTTT	CAWSVQRNEKLFF
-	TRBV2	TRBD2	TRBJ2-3	TGTGCCAGCAGCTTGAGCGGGGGGAACACAGATACGCAGTATTTT	CASSLSGGNTDTQYF
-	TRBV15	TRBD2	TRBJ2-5	TGTGCCACCAGCCCCCCGGGAGGGCGAGAGACCCAGTACTTC	CATSPPGGRETQYF
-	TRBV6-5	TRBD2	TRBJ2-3	TGTGCCAGCAGCCGTGGGGAGGGCCGAGCAGATACGCAGTATTTT	CASSRGEGRADTQYF
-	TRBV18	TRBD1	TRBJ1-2	TGTGCCAGCAGCACAGGGGGGGAGAATACGGGCTACACCTTC	CASSTGGENTGYTF
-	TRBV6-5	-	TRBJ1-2	TGTGCCAGCAGTTACTCCGCAGGGAAAAACACCTTC	CASSYSAGKNTF
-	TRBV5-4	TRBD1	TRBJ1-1	TGTGCCAGCAGCTTGGGAGGGGGCGGCCAGAGAGTGGAAGCTTTCTTT	CASSLGGGGQRVEAFF
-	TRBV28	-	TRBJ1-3	TGTGCCAGCAGTTTATCCCCGCAGGTTTACACCATATATTTT	CASSLSPQVYTIYF
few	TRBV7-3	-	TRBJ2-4	TGTGCCAGCAGCTTAAGTCATGGCGGGAACATTCAGTACTTC	CASSLSHGGNIQYF
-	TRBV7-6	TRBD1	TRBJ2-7	TGTGCCAGCAGCCCGGGACAGGGCTGGAACGGGCGCGAGCAGTACTTC	CASSPGQGWNGREQYF
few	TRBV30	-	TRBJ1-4	TGTGCCTGGAGTGGCCAGAACAATGAAAAACTGTTTTTT	CAWSGQNNEKLFF
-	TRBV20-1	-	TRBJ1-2	TGCAGTGCCCTCCTTCGGGTGGGCTACACCTTC	CSALLRVGYTF
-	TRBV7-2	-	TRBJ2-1	TGTGCCAGCAGCTCCCGTCCTTACAATGAGCAGTTCTTC	CASSSRPYNEQFF
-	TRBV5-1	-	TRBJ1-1	TGCGCCAGCACCGTCGGGGGCACTGAAGCTTTCTTT	CASTVGGTEAFF
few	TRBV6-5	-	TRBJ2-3	TGTGCCACCTTACGGAGAGATACGCAGTATTTT	CATLRRDTQYF
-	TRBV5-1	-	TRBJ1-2	TGCGCCAGCAGCTTGCTGGCAGGGTTTCGGTATGGCTACACCTTC	CASSLLAGFRYGYTF
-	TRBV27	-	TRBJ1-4	TGTGCCACCAGCAAGGTTTGGGGCGGGGGTGAAAAACTGTTTTTT	CATSKVWGGGEKLFF
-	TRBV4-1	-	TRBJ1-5	TGCGCCAGCAGCCAAGATAGAGAGGGCGGTCAGGCAAGCAATCAGCCCCAGCATTTT	CASSQDREGGQASNQPQHF
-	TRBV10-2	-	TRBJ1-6	TGCGCCAGCAGTGAGTCGAGCGGAGCAAATTCACCCCTCCACTTT	CASSESSGANSPLHF
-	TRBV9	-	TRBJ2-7	TGTGCCAGCAGCGTACATCCCTCCTACGAGCAGTACTTC	CASSVHPSYEQYF
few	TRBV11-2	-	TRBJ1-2	TGTGCCAGCAGCTCCTTTCGTGGGGAGGCCTATGGCTACACCTTC	CASSSFRGEAYGYTF
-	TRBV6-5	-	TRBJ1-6	TGTGCCAGCACCCAGGGAAACTATAATTCACCCCTCCACTTT	CASTQGNYNSPLHF
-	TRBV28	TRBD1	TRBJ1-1	TGTGCCAGCAGCCCTGGACAGGGGGCCGCTGAAGCTTTCTTT	CASSPGQGAAEAFF
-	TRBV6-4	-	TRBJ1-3	TGTGCCAGCAGTAGGAGAAACCAGTACTCTGGAAACACCATATATTTT	CASSRRNQYSGNTIYF
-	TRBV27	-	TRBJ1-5	TGTGCCAGCAGTTTATGGAAGGGGGTTCAGCCCCAGCATTTT	CASSLWKGVQPQHF
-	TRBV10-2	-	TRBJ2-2	TGCGCCAGCAGTATGTCCCCAGGGGTCGGCGGGGAGCTGTTTTTT	CASSMSPGVGGELFF
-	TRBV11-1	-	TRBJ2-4	TGTGCCAGCAGCTTTTCTTCAGGGGTCCAGGCTAACATTCAGTACTTC	CASSFSSGVQANIQYF
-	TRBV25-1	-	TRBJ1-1	TGTGCCAGCAGTGGACCCGGGGGAGGATTGACTGAAGCTTTCTTT	CASSGPGGGLTEAFF
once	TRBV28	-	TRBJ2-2	TGTGCCAGCGGCGGGGTTACCGGGGAGCTGTTTTTT	CASGGVTGELFF
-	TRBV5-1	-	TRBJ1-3	TGCGCCAGCAGCTTGGGGATACAGGGTAACGCTGGAAACACCATATATTTT	CASSLGIQGNAGNTIYF
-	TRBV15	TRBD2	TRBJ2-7	TGTGCCACCAGCATCCCCGGACTAGCGGGAGATCACGAGCAGTACTTC	CATSIPGLAGDHEQYF
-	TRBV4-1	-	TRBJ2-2	TGCGCCAGCAGCCAAATGACAGCCTCGGGTTCCGGGGAGCTGTTTTTT	CASSQMTASGSGELFF
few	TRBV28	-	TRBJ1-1	TGTGCCAGCAGCCCCCCCGGGACACTGAACACTGAAGCTTTCTTT	CASSPPGTLNTEAFF
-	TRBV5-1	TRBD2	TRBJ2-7	TGCGCCAGCAGCCCCAGGGGTAGCGGGAGTTCCTACGAGCAGTACTTC	CASSPRGSGSSYEQYF
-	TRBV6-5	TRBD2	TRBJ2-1	TGTGCCAGCAGTTACGTGTCTAGCGGGGACAATGAGCAGTTCTTC	CASSYVSSGDNEQFF
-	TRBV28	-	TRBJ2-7	TGTGCCAGCAGTTTCGGCGGCGTCTCCTACGAGCAGTACTTC	CASSFGGVSYEQYF
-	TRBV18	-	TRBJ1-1	TGTGCCAGCTCACCTGTAGGTGGGAGTACTGAAGCTTTCTTT	CASSPVGGSTEAFF
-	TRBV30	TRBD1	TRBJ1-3	TGTGCCTTTCAGACAGGGGCCCGAAACACCATATATTTT	CAFQTGARNTIYF
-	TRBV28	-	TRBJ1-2	TGTGCCAGCAGTCCTCCTCCCCCCAGGGCTGATGGCTACACCTTC	CASSPPPPRADGYTF
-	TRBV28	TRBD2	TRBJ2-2	TGTGCCAGCAGTTGGTTGAGGGGACTAGCGGGAGAGACCGGGGAGCTGTTTTTT	CASSWLRGLAGETGELFF
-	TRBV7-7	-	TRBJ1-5	TGTGCTAGCAGCTTAGCCCGGGACAAGAATCAGCCCCAGCATTTT	CASSLARDKNQPQHF
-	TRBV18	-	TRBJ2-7	TGTGCCAGCTCACCAAATAGCCAGTTCTCCTCCTACGAGCAGTACTTC	CASSPNSQFSSYEQYF
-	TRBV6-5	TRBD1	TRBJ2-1	TGTGCCAGCAGATACCACAGGGGCCACAATGAGCAGTTCTTC	CASRYHRGHNEQFF
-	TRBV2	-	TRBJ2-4	TGTGCCAGCAATGAACGACGGGACATTCAGTACTTC	CASNERRDIQYF
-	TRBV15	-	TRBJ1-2	TGTGCCACCAGCTACCCGGGTCGGACAGTCGGAACCTTC	CATSYPGRTVGTF
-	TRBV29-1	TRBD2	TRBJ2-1	TGCAGCGTTGGGGGACTAGCGGGAGTTCATGAGCAGTTCTTC	CSVGGLAGVHEQFF
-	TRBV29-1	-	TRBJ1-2	TGCAGCGTTGAATGGCAGGGCCCAAACTATGGCTACACCTTC	CSVEWQGPNYGYTF